The present entry profiles one T cell receptor (beta chain) with its context. Its antigen is not known. This sample stems from a study of blood T cells in healthy people across ages. Study-level results: As age increased, TCR beta diversity per million T cells fell in a roughly linear fashion.

For the second PCR, which ran for roughly 6 to 11 cycles, a sample-barcoded 5' primer and a J-beta primer mix were used. Each CDR3 protein gets one entry after TCRdb re-called the 5' RACE reads with MiXCR. The sample yields hundreds of thousands of distinct CDR3 sequences, around 42% seen once. Germline CDR1 SGHAT, CDR2 FQNNGV. This CDR3 spans 13 amino acids. V lost 5 bases and J 10 bases, leaving 14 bases between the germline ends. The sequence was obtained from a man aged 60 to 69 in good health. V and J are TRBV11-2 and TRBJ1-4; D possibly corresponds to TRBD1 (6 bases). Source material: blood. The CDR3 here is CASSPAGEGKLFF. The CDR3 nucleotides read TGTGCCAGCAGCCCCGCAGGGGAGGGAAAACTGTTTTTT.